This T cell receptor (beta chain) was identified during a study of blood T cell repertoires in COVID-19. Looking at the study overall: COVID-19 samples collected from the United States, Italy and Spain covered acute and convalescent phases.

The CDR3 loop spans 14 amino acids. CDR1 and CDR2 from the germline V gene are SGHNT and YYREEE (reference sequence). V gave up 0 bases and J gave up 1 base, with 7 bases separating them. Source study methods: Reference gene primers were amplified, and this amplification served to estimate nucleated cell counts. Sequenced by immunoSEQ multiplex PCR; TCRdb stores in-frame clones only, minus some. V and J calls and clone size are copied from that table; D and trimming were computed from the DNA. There are 250,000 to 400,000 clones in the sample; 88% occur only once, and 1.5% to 2% lies in the top ten. This TCR was recovered from a woman aged 25-40 years with COVID-19, enrolled during active disease. The genes are TRBV5-4 and TRBJ1-1; D gene unclear. Source material: peripheral blood. The CDR3 region is CASSLGRRNTEAFF. The CDR3 DNA reads as TGTGCCAGCAGCTTGGGACGGAGGAACACTGAAGCTTTCTTT.